The clone carrying this TCR beta chain was picked up many times. The target antigen is unknown. These data are taken from a study of identical twins. Study-wide findings and caveats: Conclusions leaned on cross-sectional statistical analysis and did not track the same donors over time. Some out-of-frame alpha sequences were shared by twins, and these showed excess low generation probability.

cDNA carried unique molecular identifiers, and a universal primer site was added by template switching. Using its own MiXCR run on the 5' RACE reads, TCRdb lists one record per CDR3 protein. Among hundreds of thousands of distinct CDR3 sequences listed, approximately 7% were seen once. Germline-derived CDR1 and CDR2 are SNHLY and FYNNEI. V was pared by 6 bases and J by 3 bases, with 17 bases between. This CDR3 spans 16 amino acids. The sample also formed part of further work on yellow fever vaccine responses in identical twins. That work states: In identical twins, vaccine T cell responses appeared partly shared and partly individual.

Sequencing was done on a sample of memory (CD45RO+) T cells sorted from blood. The chain has TRBV2 and TRBJ2-2; D is uncertain. The receptor was isolated from a young woman in good health. CDR3 nucleotide sequence: TGTGCCAGCAGAATGCCCGGGCTACTACACACCGGGGAGCTGTTTTTT. The encoded protein is CASRMPGLLHTGELFF.